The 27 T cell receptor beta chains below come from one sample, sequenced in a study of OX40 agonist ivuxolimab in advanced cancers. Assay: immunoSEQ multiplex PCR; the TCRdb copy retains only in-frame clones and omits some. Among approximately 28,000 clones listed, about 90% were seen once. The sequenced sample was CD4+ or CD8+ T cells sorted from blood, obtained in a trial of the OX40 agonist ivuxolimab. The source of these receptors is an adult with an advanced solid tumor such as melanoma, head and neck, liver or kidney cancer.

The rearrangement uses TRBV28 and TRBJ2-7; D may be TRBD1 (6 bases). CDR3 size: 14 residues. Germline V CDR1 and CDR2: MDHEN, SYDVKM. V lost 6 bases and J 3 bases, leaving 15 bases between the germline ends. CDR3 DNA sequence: TGTGCCAGCAGCCAACCGGACAGCCACTACGAGCAGTACTTC. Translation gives CASSQPDSHYEQYF.

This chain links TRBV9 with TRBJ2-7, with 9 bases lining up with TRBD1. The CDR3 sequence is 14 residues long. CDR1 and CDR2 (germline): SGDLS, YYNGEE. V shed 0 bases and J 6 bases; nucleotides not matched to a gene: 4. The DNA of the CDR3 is TGTGCCAGCAGCGTAGAGGGGACAGGGCCCGAGCAGTACTTC. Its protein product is CASSVEGTGPEQYF.

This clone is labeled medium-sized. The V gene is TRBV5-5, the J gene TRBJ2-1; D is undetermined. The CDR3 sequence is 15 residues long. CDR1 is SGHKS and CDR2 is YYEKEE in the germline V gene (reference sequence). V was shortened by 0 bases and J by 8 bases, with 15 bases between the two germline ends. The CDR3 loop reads CASSLESGNIYEQFF. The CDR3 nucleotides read TGTGCCAGCAGCTTGGAGTCAGGAAATATCTATGAGCAGTTCTTC.

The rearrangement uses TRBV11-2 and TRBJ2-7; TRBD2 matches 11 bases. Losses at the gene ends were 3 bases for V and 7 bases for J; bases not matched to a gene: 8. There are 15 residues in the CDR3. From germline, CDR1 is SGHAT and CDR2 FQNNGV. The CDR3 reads CASSFPLAGAGEQYF. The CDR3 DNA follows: TGTGCCAGCAGCTTCCCACTAGCGGGGGCGGGGGAGCAGTACTTC. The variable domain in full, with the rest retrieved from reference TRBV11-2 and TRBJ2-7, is EAGVAQSPRYKIIEKRQSVAFWCNPISGHATLYWYQQILGQGPKLLIQFQNNGVVDDSQLPKDRFSAERLKGVDSTLKIQPAKLEDSAVYLCASSFPLAGAGEQYFGPGTRLTVT.

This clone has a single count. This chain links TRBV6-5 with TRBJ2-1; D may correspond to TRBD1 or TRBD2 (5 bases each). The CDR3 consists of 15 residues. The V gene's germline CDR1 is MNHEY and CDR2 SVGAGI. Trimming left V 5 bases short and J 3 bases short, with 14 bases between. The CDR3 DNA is TGTGCCAGCAGTCTCGGGGCCCGCCTCTACAATGAGCAGTTCTTC. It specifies CASSLGARLYNEQFF.

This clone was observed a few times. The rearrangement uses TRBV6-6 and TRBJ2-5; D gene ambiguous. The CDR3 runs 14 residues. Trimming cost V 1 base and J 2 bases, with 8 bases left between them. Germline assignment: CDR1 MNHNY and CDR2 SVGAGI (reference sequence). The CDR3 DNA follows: TGTGCCAGCAGTTACTTACAGACGCAAGAGACCCAGTACTTC. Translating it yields CASSYLQTQETQYF.

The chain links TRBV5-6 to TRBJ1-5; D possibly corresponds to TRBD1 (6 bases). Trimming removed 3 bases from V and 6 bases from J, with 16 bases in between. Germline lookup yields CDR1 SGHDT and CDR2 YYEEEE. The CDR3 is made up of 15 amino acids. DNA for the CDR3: TGTGCCAGCAGCTCCGGCGGGGGGGGCCCTCAGCCCCAGCATTTT. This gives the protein CASSSGGGGPQPQHF.

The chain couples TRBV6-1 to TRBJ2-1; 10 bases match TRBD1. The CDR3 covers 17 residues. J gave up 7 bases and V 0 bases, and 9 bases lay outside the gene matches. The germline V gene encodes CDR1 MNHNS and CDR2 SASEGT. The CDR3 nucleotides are TGTGCCAGCAGTGAAGCGCGATGGGGGGACAGGGGTAATGAGCAGTTCTTC. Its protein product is CASSEARWGDRGNEQFF.

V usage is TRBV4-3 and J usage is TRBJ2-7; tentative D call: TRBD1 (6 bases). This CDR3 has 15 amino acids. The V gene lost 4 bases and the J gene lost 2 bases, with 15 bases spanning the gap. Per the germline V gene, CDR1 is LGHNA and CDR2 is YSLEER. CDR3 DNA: TGCGCCAGCAGCCTACATCGTACAGGGCCCTACGAGCAGTACTTC. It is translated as CASSLHRTGPYEQYF.

The CDR3 is CASSWGRTADTQYF. The DNA for the CDR3 is TGTGCCAGTAGTTGGGGCAGGACGGCAGATACGCAGTATTTT. J is TRBJ2-3 and V is TRBV19; the D gene is possibly TRBD1 (5 bases). CDR1 and CDR2 from the germline V gene are LNHDA and SQIVND (reference sequence). This CDR3 region has 14 residues. Trimming shortened V by 5 bases and J by 4 bases, and 13 bases separated the two germline ends. Complete variable domain (other parts from reference TRBV19 and TRBJ2-3): DGGITQSPKYLFRKEGQNVTLSCEQNLNHDAMYWYRQDPGQGLRLIYYSQIVNDFQKGDIAEGYSVSREKKESFPLTVTSAQKNPTAFYLCASSWGRTADTQYFGPGTRLTVL.

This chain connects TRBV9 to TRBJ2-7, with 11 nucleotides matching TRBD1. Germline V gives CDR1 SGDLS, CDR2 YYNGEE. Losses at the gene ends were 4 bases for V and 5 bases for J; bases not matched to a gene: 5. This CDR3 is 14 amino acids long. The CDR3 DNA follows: TGTGCCAGCAGCTTCGGACAGGGGGCGGACGAGCAGTACTTC. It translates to CASSFGQGADEQYF.

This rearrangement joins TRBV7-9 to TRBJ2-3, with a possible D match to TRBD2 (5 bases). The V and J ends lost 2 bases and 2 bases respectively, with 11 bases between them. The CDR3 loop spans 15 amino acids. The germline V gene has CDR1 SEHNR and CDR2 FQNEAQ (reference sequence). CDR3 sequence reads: CASSLSGETTDTQYF. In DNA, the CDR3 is TGTGCCAGCAGCTTATCCGGGGAAACCACAGATACGCAGTATTTT.

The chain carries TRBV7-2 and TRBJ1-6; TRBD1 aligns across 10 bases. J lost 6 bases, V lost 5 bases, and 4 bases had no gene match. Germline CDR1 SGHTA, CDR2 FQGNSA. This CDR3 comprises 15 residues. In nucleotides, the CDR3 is TGTGCCAGCAGCGCCGGGACAGGGGTTAATTCACCCCTCCACTTT. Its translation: CASSAGTGVNSPLHF.

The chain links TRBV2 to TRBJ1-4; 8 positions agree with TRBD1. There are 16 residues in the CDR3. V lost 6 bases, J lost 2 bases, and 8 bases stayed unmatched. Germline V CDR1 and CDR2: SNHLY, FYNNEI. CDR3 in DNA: TGTGCCAGCAGGGGGGACAGGAGGGACACTAATGAAAAACTGTTTTTT. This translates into CASRGDRRDTNEKLFF.

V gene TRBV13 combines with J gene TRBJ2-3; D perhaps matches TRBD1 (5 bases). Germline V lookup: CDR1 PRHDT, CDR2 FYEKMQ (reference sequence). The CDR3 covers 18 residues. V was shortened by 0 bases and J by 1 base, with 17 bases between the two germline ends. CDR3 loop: CASSLGLGPPVGTDTQYF. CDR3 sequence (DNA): TGTGCCAGCAGCTTAGGTCTGGGGCCACCAGTCGGCACAGATACGCAGTATTTT.

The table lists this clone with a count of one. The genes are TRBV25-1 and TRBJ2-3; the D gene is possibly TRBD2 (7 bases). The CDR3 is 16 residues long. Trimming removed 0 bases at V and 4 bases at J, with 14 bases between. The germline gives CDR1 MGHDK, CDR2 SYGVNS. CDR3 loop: CASSEYKGGAADTQYF. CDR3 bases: TGTGCCAGCAGTGAATATAAGGGGGGGGCGGCAGATACGCAGTATTTT.

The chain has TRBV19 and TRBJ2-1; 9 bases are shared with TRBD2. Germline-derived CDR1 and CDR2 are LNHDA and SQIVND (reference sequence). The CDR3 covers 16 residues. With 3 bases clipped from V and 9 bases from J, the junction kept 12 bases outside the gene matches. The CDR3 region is CASSIRLAGIYGEQFF. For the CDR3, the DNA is TGTGCCAGTAGTATTCGGCTAGCGGGAATTTACGGTGAGCAGTTCTTC.

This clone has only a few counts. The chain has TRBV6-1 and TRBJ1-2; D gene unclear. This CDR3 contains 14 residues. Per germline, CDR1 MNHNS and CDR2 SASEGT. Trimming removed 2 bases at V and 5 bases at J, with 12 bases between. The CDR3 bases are TGTGCCAGCAGTGAATGGGCAACGTCTTATGGCTACACCTTC. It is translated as CASSEWATSYGYTF.

CDR3 in amino acids: CASSSSATLAGGHNEQFF. CDR3 sequence (DNA): TGTGCCAGCAGTTCTTCCGCCACTTTAGCGGGAGGCCACAATGAGCAGTTCTTC. The chain combines TRBV27 with TRBJ2-1, with 10 bases fitting TRBD2. V trimming: 4 bases; J trimming: 5 bases; junction bases outside the gene matches: 14. The V gene's germline CDR1 is MNHEY and CDR2 SMNVEV (reference sequence). CDR3 length: 18 residues.

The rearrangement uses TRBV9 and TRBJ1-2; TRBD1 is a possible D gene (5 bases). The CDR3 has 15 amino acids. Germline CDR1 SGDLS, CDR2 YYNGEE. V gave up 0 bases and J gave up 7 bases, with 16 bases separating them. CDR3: CASSVATGRVVGYTF. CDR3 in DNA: TGTGCCAGCAGCGTAGCTACCGGCAGGGTCGTTGGCTACACCTTC.

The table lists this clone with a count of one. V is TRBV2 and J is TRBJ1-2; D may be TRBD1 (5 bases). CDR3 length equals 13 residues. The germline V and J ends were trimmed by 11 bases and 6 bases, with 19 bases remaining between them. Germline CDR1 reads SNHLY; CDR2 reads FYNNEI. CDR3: CARSPSGINGYTF. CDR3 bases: TGTGCCCGCTCCCCGTCAGGGATCAATGGCTACACCTTC. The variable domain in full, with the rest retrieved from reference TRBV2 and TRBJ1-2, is EPEVTQTPSHQVTQMGQEVILRCVPISNHLYFYWYRQILGQKVEFLVSFYNNEISEKSEIFDDQFSVERPDGSNFTLKIRSTKLEDSAMYFCARSPSGINGYTFGSGTRLTVV.

The CDR3 loop reads CASSLRESPYNEQFF. The CDR3 region has the DNA TGTGCCAGCAGCTTACGGGAGAGCCCCTACAATGAGCAGTTCTTC. The chain has TRBV11-3 and TRBJ2-1; a possible D gene is TRBD2 (6 bases). The V gene lost 2 bases and the J gene lost 2 bases, with 10 bases spanning the gap. CDR1 SGHNT and CDR2 YENEEA come from the germline V gene. The CDR3 runs to 15 residues.

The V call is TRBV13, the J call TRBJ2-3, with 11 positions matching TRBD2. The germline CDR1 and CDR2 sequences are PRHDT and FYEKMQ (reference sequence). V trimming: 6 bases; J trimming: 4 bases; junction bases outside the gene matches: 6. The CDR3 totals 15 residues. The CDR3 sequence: CASSFSGGAPDTQYF. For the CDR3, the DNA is TGTGCCAGCAGTTTTAGCGGGGGGGCACCAGATACGCAGTATTTT.

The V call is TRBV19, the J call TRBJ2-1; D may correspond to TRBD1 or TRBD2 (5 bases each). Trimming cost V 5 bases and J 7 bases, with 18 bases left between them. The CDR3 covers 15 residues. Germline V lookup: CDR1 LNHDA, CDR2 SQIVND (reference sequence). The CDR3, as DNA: TGTGCCAGTAGTTCCTGGGGGTCCGGAGAGAATGAGCAGTTCTTC. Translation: CASSSWGSGENEQFF.

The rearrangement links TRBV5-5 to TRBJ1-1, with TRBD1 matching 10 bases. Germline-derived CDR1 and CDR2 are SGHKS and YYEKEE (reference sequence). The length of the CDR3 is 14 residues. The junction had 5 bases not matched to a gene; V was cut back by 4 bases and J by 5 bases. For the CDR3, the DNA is TGTGCCAGCAGCCCATGGGGACAGGGGACTGAAGCTTTCTTT. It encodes CASSPWGQGTEAFF.

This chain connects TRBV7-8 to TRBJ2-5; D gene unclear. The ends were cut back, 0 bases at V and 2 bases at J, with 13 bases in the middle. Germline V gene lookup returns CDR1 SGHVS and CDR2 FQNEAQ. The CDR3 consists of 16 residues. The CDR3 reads CASSLAGWAAQETQYF. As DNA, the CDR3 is TGTGCCAGCAGCTTAGCCGGTTGGGCAGCACAAGAGACCCAGTACTTC.

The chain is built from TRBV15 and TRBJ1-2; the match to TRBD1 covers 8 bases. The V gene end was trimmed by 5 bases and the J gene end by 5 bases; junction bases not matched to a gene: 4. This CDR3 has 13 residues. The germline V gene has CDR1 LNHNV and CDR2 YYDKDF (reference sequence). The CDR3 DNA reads TGTGCCACCAGCGGACAGGGAAGTTATGGCTACACCTTC. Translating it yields CATSGQGSYGYTF.